This T cell receptor (beta chain) was recorded in a study of CD8 T cells in ankylosing spondylitis. Study-level results: Earlier literature documents some of the motif variants in reactive arthritis synovial fluid and blood. Reports say disease-linked clones showed up significantly more in matched ankylosing spondylitis synovial fluid. Disease-linked clones bore a CD8+ phenotype and were relatively rare in peripheral blood. Seemingly distinctive of ankylosing spondylitis blood was a TCR beta motif formed by eight highly homologous variants.

TCR beta libraries were made by quantitative 5'-RACE with molecular barcodes. One entry per CDR3 protein, called by TCRdb with MiXCR from the 5' RACE reads. The table records approximately 550,000 distinct CDR3 sequences, about an eighth of them present only once. CDR1 is LGHDT and CDR2 is YNNKEL in the germline V gene (reference sequence). The germline V and J ends were trimmed by 1 base and 1 base, with 7 bases remaining between them. The CDR3 has 14 residues. As concerns this clonotype: What it binds is unknown.

This chain uses TRBV3-1 with TRBJ2-5; D is undetermined. The sequenced material came from blood, either unsorted or a sorted T cell fraction (not recorded which). The TCR sequence derives from a male donor with ankylosing spondylitis. The CDR3 bases are TGTGCCAGCAGCCAAGCAGGCAGCCAAGAGACCCAGTACTTC. Translating it yields CASSQAGSQETQYF.